The present T cell receptor (beta chain) was sequenced within a study of blood T cell repertoires in COVID-19. Study-wide context: Whether acute or convalescent, the COVID-19 samples came from the United States, Italy and Spain. From T cells, B-cell-depleted T cells, or PBMCs came the material, which was cDNA or gDNA.

The germline gives CDR1 SNHLY, CDR2 FYNNEI. The CDR3 covers 15 residues. The ends lost 2 bases at V and 0 bases at J; junction bases unmatched: 1. In the original analysis: Quantification of nucleated cells was approximated via reference gene primer amplification. The method was immunoSEQ multiplex PCR; TCRdb's version includes in-frame clones alone and lacks a portion of them. V and J calls and clone size follow that table, whereas D and trimming were derived from the DNA. The sample has roughly 90,000 clones, 75% to 90% seen once. Sequencing was carried out using peripheral blood. This TCR came from a woman aged 70-85 years with acute or convalescent COVID-19. The chain is built from TRBV2 and TRBJ2-1; TRBD2 agrees at 7 bases. The CDR3 DNA follows: TGTGCCAGCAGTGAACGGACTAGCTCCTACAATGAGCAGTTCTTC. Translating it yields CASSERTSSYNEQFF.